This TCR beta chain was retrieved from a study of metastatic and nonmetastatic thyroid tumors (dated by TCRdb to 2018 to 2021). Broadly, across the study: For patients with malignant and with benign thyroid disease, the researchers compared repertoires between peripheral blood samples and tumor or nodule tissue samples.

Libraries were made using PCR. Sequencing used an Illumina HiSeq 4000. High-throughput sequencing was used to profile the CDR3 region of the TCR beta-chain in every patient. Turning to the authors' computational methods: The researchers built a classifier to tell apart papillary thyroid cancer patients with distant metastasis, based on CDR3 differences among clinicopathological groups. To measure repertoire diversity the researchers used the Shannon index, while the Morisita-Horn index served to gauge how similar the tumor and blood repertoires were. TCRdb applied fastp at Q25 and MiXCR to the public reads, then kept only in-frame beta chains. It is TCRdb's table, rather than the study itself, that gives the V and J calls and clone size. This sample is represented by approximately 35,000 clones; 35% to 40% of them were singletons. Roughly 23% of the sample is taken by the ten largest. Based on the germline V gene (reference sequence), the CDR1 and CDR2 sequences are DFQATT and SNEGSKA. The CDR3 covers 13 residues, taking in both the cysteine and the phenylalanine. This entry keeps only the CDR3 DNA: 39 bases, framed from base 1. V drops 6 bases and J drops 0 bases, leaving 9 bases in between.

None of the patients had been given any treatment before thyroid surgery. The study retrospectively analysed patient clinical samples collected from about 2012 to 2019 using T-cell receptor beta sequencing. This clone was recorded at least ten times. Its antigen has not been determined. Base qualities are missing; no much larger clone stands one base away. Results and caveats for the whole study, not just this receptor: In both blood and tumor samples, TCR beta diversity was reported to be significantly higher in malignant tumors than in benign nodules.

The clonotype originates from a female donor with papillary thyroid cancer or a benign thyroid nodule (not recorded which). Some clones in this sample may be carry-over from other donors' samples. The chain employs TRBV20-1 and TRBJ2-1; the D gene is perhaps TRBD1 or TRBD2, as each covers 7 bases. Material for sequencing was tumor tissue. The CDR3 amino acid sequence is: CSARGGSYNEQFF. Read as DNA, the sequence is TGCAGTGCCAGGGGGGGCTCCTACAATGAGCAGTTCTTC.